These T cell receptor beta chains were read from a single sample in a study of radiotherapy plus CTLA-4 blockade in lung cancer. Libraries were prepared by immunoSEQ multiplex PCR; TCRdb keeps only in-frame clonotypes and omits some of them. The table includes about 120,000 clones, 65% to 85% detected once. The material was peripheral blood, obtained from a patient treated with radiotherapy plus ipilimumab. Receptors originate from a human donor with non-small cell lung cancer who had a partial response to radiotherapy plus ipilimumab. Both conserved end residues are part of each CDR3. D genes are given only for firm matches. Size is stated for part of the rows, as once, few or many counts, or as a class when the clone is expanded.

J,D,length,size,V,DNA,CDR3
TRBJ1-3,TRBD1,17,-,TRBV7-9,TGTGCCAGCAGCTCTTGGACAGGCAAAGGGGCGGGAAACACCATATATTTT,CASSSWTGKGAGNTIYF
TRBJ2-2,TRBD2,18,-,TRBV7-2,TGTGCCAGCAGCTCCTACCCCACTAGCGGGACCAACACCGGGGAGCTGTTTTTT,CASSSYPTSGTNTGELFF
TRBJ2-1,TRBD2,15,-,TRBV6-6,TGTGCCAGCGCAAGACTAGCGGGAGACTACAATGAGCAGTTCTTC,CASARLAGDYNEQFF
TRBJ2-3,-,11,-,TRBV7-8,TGTGCCAGCCTCCTCACAGATACGCAGTATTTT,CASLLTDTQYF
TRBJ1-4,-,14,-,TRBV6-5,TGTGCCAGCAGCCGGGTGGTTGGGGGGGAAAAACTGTTTTTT,CASSRVVGGEKLFF
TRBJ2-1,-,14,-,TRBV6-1,TGTGCCAGCAGTGAAATGACAGTACCTCGGGAGCAGTTCTTC,CASSEMTVPREQFF
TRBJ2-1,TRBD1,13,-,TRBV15,TGTGCCACTCGACAGGGGGCAGACAATGAGCAGTTCTTC,CATRQGADNEQFF
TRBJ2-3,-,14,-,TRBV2,TGTGCCAGCAGTGAGGGGCAGGGGAAAGGTACGCAGTATTTT,CASSEGQGKGTQYF
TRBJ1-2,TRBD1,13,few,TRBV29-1,TGCAGCGTGGGGGGACAGGGGACCTATGGCTACACCTTC,CSVGGQGTYGYTF
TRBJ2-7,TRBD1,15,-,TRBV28,TGTGCCAGCAGTTCACCGGGACAGGCAGACTACGAGCAGTACTTC,CASSSPGQADYEQYF
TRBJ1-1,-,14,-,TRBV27,TGTGCCAGCAGCCCTTCACTTCGGGGCACTGAAGCTTTCTTT,CASSPSLRGTEAFF
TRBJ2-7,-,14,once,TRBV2,TGTGCCAGCAGTGAGGCAGGTTCAATCTACGAGCAGTACTTC,CASSEAGSIYEQYF
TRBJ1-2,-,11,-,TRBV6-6,TGTGCCAGCAGGGGGGCTGATGGCTACACCTTC,CASRGADGYTF
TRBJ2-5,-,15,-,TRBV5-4,TGTGCCAGCAGGGGGGGTCAGGGCCTCCAAGAGACCCAGTACTTC,CASRGGQGLQETQYF
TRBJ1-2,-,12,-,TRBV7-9,TGTGCCAGCTCGGGTCCCAGTTATGGCTACACCTTC,CASSGPSYGYTF
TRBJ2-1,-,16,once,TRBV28,TGTGCCAGCAGTCCGGGCGGGGCCTCCTCCTACAATGAGCAGTTCTTC,CASSPGGASSYNEQFF
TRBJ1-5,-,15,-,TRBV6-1,TGTGCCAGCAGGGGGGGTGGGGGTATCAATCAGCCCCAGCATTTT,CASRGGGGINQPQHF
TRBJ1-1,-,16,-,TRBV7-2,TGTGCCAGCAGCTTATTACAGGGAGGGGTAGACACTGAAGCTTTCTTT,CASSLLQGGVDTEAFF
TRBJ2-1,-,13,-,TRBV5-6,TGTGCCAGCAGCTTGGAACGGGTCAATGAGCAGTTCTTC,CASSLERVNEQFF
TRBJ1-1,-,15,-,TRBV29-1,TGCAGCGTTGCGGGGGGCGAGGGCTTGGTCACTGAAGCTTTCTTT,CSVAGGEGLVTEAFF
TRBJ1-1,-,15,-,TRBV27,TGTGCCAGCAGTTCAAAGGGGAACGCTGAAGCTGAAGCTTTCTTT,CASSSKGNAEAEAFF
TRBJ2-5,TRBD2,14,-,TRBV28,TGTGCCAGCAGTTTAGCGGGAGGCGAAGAGACCCAGTACTTC,CASSLAGGEETQYF
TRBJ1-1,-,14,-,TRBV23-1,TGCGCCAGCAGTCAAGGCAGTCTTAACACTGAAGCTTTCTTT,CASSQGSLNTEAFF
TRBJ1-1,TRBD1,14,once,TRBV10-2,TGCGCCAGCAGTTGGGACAGGGGGGACACTGAAGCTTTCTTT,CASSWDRGDTEAFF
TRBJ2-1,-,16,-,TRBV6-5,TGTGCCAGCAGTTACTCGGTCTACCGCTCCTACAATGAGCAGTTCTTC,CASSYSVYRSYNEQFF
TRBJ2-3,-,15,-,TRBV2,TGTGCCAGCAGGAAACAACAGGGTTCCACAGATACGCAGTATTTT,CASRKQQGSTDTQYF
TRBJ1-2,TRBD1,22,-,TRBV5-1,TGCGCCAGCAGCTTGGGTTTTAATCGCCGGGACAGGGGAACTATGGGGAACTATGGCTACACCTTC,CASSLGFNRRDRGTMGNYGYTF
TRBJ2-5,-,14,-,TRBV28,TGTGCCAGCAGGGCCGCAAATCGCCAAGAGACCCAGTACTTC,CASRAANRQETQYF
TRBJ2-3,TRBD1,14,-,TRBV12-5,TGTGCTAGTGGTCACGGACAGGGCAGAGATACGCAGTATTTT,CASGHGQGRDTQYF
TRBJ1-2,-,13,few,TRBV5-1,TGCGCCAGCAGCTTGCGGCAGGGAGGAGGCTACACCTTC,CASSLRQGGGYTF
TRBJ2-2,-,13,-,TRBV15,TGTGCCACGCACAGGGTTAGCACCGGGGAGCTGTTTTTT,CATHRVSTGELFF
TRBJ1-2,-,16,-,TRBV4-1,TGCGCCAGCAGCCTAGTTGAGGGCCCAGCTAACTATGGCTACACCTTC,CASSLVEGPANYGYTF
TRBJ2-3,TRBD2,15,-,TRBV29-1,TGCAGCGTTGAAGAAGCTAGCGGGATTGAAGATACGCAGTATTTT,CSVEEASGIEDTQYF
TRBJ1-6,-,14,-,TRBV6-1,TGTGCCAGCAGTGAACTGGGCGAGAATTCACCCCTCCACTTT,CASSELGENSPLHF
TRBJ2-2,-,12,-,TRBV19,TGTGCCAGTAGGAGGATCGCCGGGGAGCTGTTTTTT,CASRRIAGELFF
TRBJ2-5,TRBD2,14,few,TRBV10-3,TGTGCCATCAGTGAGGCGGGAGGGGGAGAGACCCAGTACTTC,CAISEAGGGETQYF
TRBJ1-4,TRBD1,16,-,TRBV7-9,TGTGCCAGCAGCGGACAGGGGTACGGAACTAATGAAAAACTGTTTTTT,CASSGQGYGTNEKLFF
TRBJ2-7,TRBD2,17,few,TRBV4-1,TGCGCCAGCAGCCAGGAACCGGGACTAGCGTCGTCCTACGAGCAGTACTTC,CASSQEPGLASSYEQYF
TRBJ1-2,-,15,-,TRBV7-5,TGTGCCAGAAGCAATACCAAGACAGGGATCTATGGCTACACCTTC,CARSNTKTGIYGYTF
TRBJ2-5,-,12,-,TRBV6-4,TGTGCCAGCCCTTACAGCCAAGAGACCCAGTACTTC,CASPYSQETQYF
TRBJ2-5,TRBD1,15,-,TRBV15,TGTGCCACCAGCAGCCGAACCGGACAGGGAGAGACCCAGTACTTC,CATSSRTGQGETQYF
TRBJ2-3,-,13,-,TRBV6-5,TGTGCCAGCAGTTACTCCCACACAGATACGCAGTATTTT,CASSYSHTDTQYF